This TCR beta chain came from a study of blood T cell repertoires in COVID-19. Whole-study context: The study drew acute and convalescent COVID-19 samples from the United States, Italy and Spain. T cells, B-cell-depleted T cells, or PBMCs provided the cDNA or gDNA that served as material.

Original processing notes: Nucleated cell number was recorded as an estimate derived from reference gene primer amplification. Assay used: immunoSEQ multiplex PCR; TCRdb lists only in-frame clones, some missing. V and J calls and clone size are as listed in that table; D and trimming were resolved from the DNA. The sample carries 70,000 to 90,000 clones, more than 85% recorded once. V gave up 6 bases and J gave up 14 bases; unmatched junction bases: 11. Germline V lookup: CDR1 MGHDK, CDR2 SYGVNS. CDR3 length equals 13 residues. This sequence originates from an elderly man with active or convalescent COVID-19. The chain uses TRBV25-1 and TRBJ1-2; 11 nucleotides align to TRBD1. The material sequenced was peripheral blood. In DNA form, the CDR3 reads TGTGCCAGCAGCCTTCGAAGGGACAGGGGGTTGACCTTC. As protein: CASSLRRDRGLTF.